This entry lists 30 T cell receptor beta chains sequenced from one sample in a study of identical twins. MiXCR, applied by TCRdb to the 5' RACE reads, yields one record per CDR3 protein. The data contain 690,000 or so distinct CDR3 sequences, 8.5% to 9% of them singletons. This sample also belongs to another study, concerning yellow fever vaccine responses in identical twins.

Sequenced sample: PBMCs. Receptors were obtained from a woman aged 18-29 years in good health.

This clonotype appeared many times. The chain couples TRBV5-6 to TRBJ2-3, with unresolved D. Trimming removed 1 base at V and 0 bases at J, with 9 bases between. The germline V gene has CDR1 SGHDT and CDR2 YYEEEE. The CDR3 loop spans 15 amino acids. CDR3 in DNA: TGTGCCAGCAGCTTGTACCGGCCCAGCACAGATACGCAGTATTTT. This codes for CASSLYRPSTDTQYF.

The chain recombines TRBV27 with TRBJ2-1; D might be TRBD1 (5 bases). CDR1 and CDR2 (germline): MNHEY, SMNVEV (reference sequence). CDR3 length: 15 residues. Trimming removed 6 bases at V and 7 bases at J, with 19 bases between. CDR3 region: CASSPRSGPGNEQFF. The CDR3 bases are TGTGCCAGCAGCCCGAGGAGTGGACCAGGGAATGAGCAGTTCTTC.

In DNA form, the CDR3 reads TGCGCCAGCAGCCCCGGACTAGCGGGAGGGTGGGCCAAAAACATTCAGTACTTC. Its translation: CASSPGLAGGWAKNIQYF. The V gene is TRBV4-1, the J gene TRBJ2-4, with TRBD2 identical over 15 bases. CDR1 is MGHRA, CDR2 YSYEKL, per germline. The V gene end was trimmed by 4 bases and the J gene end by 1 base; junction bases not matched to a gene: 5. This CDR3 region has 18 residues.

This clonotype has more than one count but fewer than ten. V is TRBV11-2 and J is TRBJ2-1, with a possible D match to TRBD1 (6 bases). V lost 6 bases and J lost 2, with 14 bases in between. The CDR3 sequence is 15 residues long. CDR1 and CDR2 from the germline V gene are SGHAT and FQNNGV. Here the CDR3 reads CASRQDRSPYNEQFF. Here the CDR3 DNA reads TGTGCCAGCAGACAAGACAGGTCGCCCTACAATGAGCAGTTCTTC.

This clonotype has at least ten counts. The chain is built from TRBV29-1 and TRBJ2-2, with a weak D call TRBD2 (7 bases). This CDR3 has 13 amino acids. CDR1 is SQVTM, CDR2 ANQGSEA, per germline. Trimming stripped 7 bases from V and 4 bases from J, with 13 bases between. CDR3 DNA: TGCAGCGCTCAGGGAGGGGGCACCGGGGAGCTGTTTTTT. Its protein product is CSAQGGGTGELFF.

This clonotype was counted many times. This chain uses TRBV3-1 with TRBJ2-7; no firm D call. The CDR3 totals 13 residues. V was pared by 0 bases and J by 6 bases, with 9 bases between. Germline V gives CDR1 LGHDT, CDR2 YNNKEL (reference sequence). The CDR3 DNA follows: TGTGCCAGCAGCCAAGAATCCAGGACCGAGCAGTACTTC. It translates to CASSQESRTEQYF.

The sample holds a few counts of this clonotype. The chain uses TRBV11-1 and TRBJ2-3; 11 nucleotides line up with TRBD2. V was pared by 5 bases and J by 3 bases, with 13 bases of the junction left unmatched. Germline V gives CDR1 SGHAT, CDR2 FQDESV (reference sequence). The CDR3 contains 18 residues. The CDR3 region has the DNA TGTGCCAGCAGCCCCGGGACTAGCGGCTCTGTAGAGACAGATACGCAGTATTTT. Translated, it gives CASSPGTSGSVETDTQYF.

J is TRBJ2-7 and V is TRBV14; D is undetermined. Germline V lookup: CDR1 SGHDN, CDR2 FVKESK. Between the trimmed V and J ends, which lost 3 bases and 5 bases, there was a span of 8 bases. The CDR3 is 12 amino acids. The CDR3 bases are TGTGCCAGCAGCCAGGAACCCAACGAGCAGTACTTC. Its translation: CASSQEPNEQYF.

This clonotype was found many times. The V call is TRBV12-3 or TRBV12-4, the J call TRBJ1-2, with 10 nucleotides matching TRBD1. There are 15 residues in the CDR3. J lost 8 bases, V lost 5 bases, and 11 bases had no gene match. CDR3 sequence reads: CASSLGSTGGGGYTF. The CDR3 nucleotides read TGTGCCAGCAGTCTAGGATCGACAGGGGGCGGAGGCTACACCTTC.

This clonotype was counted between two and nine times. The chain employs TRBV15 and TRBJ2-7; possibly TRBD1 or TRBD2 for D (6 bases each). With 4 bases removed from V and 0 bases from J, the gap between germline ends came to 10 bases. CDR3 length equals 14 residues. The germline V gene has CDR1 LNHNV and CDR2 YYDKDF (reference sequence). CDR3 nucleotide sequence: TGTGCCACCAGCACGGGGGCCCACTCCTACGAGCAGTACTTC. It codes for CATSTGAHSYEQYF.

The V call is TRBV7-2, the J call TRBJ2-1, with D hard to call. The CDR3 runs to 14 residues. CDR1 and CDR2 (germline): SGHTA, FQGNSA. V was trimmed by 5 bases and J by 10 bases, leaving 18 bases between them. CDR3 in amino acids: CASSLEIKRAEQFF. CDR3 nucleotides: TGTGCCAGCAGCCTCGAGATAAAGCGAGCCGAGCAGTTCTTC.

The chain links TRBV10-3 to TRBJ2-3, with TRBD2 matching over 9 bases. The CDR3 runs to 15 residues. The V gene end was trimmed by 7 bases and the J gene end by 3 bases; junction bases not matched to a gene: 8. CDR1 is ENHRY and CDR2 is SYGVKD in the germline V gene. CDR3 sequence: CAIIDSGGPTDTQYF. CDR3 nucleotide sequence: TGTGCCATCATTGACAGCGGGGGGCCTACAGATACGCAGTATTTT.

V and J are TRBV6-5 and TRBJ2-5; D not resolved. Germline V CDR1 and CDR2: MNHEY, SVGAGI. V lost 0 bases, J lost 5 bases, and 7 bases lay in between. The CDR3 runs to 13 residues. CDR3 in DNA: TGTGCCAGCAGTTACTCTCAGGCGGAGACCCAGTACTTC. This translates into CASSYSQAETQYF.

The J gene is TRBJ2-7, the V gene TRBV24-1; 10 nucleotides align to TRBD2. Germline V lookup: CDR1 KGHDR, CDR2 SFDVKD. V lost 11 bases, J lost 2 bases, and 5 bases stayed unmatched. This CDR3 is built from 13 residues. The CDR3: CAIGTSDTYEQYF. As DNA, the CDR3 is TGTGCCATCGGGACTAGCGACACCTACGAGCAGTACTTC.

This clonotype was seen ten or more times. This chain connects TRBV28 to TRBJ2-7; D might be TRBD2 (6 bases). V was trimmed by 6 bases and J by 3 bases, leaving 15 bases between them. This CDR3 comprises 14 residues. In germline, CDR1 is MDHEN, CDR2 SYDVKM. In DNA, the CDR3 is TGTGCCAGCAGCCTACCGGGACTGAGCTACGAGCAGTACTTC. This gives the protein CASSLPGLSYEQYF.

This clonotype was observed a handful of times. J is TRBJ2-5 and V is TRBV29-1; 9 positions agree with TRBD1. Germline lookup yields CDR1 SQVTM and CDR2 ANQGSEA. V dropped 2 bases and J dropped 4; count of bases not matched to a gene: 11. This CDR3 has 16 residues. The CDR3 coding sequence is TGCAGCGTTGAAAAAAGGGGACAGGGAGTAAGAGAGACCCAGTACTTC. Translating gives CSVEKRGQGVRETQYF.

The J gene is TRBJ2-7, the V gene TRBV3-1, with no clear D. Germline values: CDR1 LGHDT, CDR2 YNNKEL (reference sequence). The CDR3 is 14 residues long. V lost 1 base, J lost 3 bases, and 10 bases lay in between. The CDR3 nucleotides read TGTGCCAGCAGCCAAGTCATAAACGGCTACGAGCAGTACTTC. Translation gives CASSQVINGYEQYF.

This clonotype was seen more than once but under ten times. The gene calls are TRBV6-5 and TRBJ1-4; possible D gene TRBD1, 6 bases. CDR3 length equals 18 residues. Germline loops: CDR1 MNHEY, CDR2 SVGAGI. The V gene lost 0 bases and the J gene lost 7 bases, with 21 bases spanning the gap. The CDR3 bases are TGTGCCAGCAGTTACTCGTCCGGGGGGCGTGCGAAAGGTGAAAAACTGTTTTTT. Protein product: CASSYSSGGRAKGEKLFF.

This clonotype occurred many times. The chain links TRBV6-2 or TRBV6-3 to TRBJ2-1; TRBD2 agrees at 15 bases. Germline CDR1 and CDR2: MNHEY and SVGEGT. The CDR3 is 14 residues long. The ends lost 6 bases at V and 12 bases at J; junction bases unmatched: 6. Here the CDR3 DNA reads TGTGCCAGCAGAGGGACTAGCGGGGGGCAGGCGCAGTTCTTC. It codes for CASRGTSGGQAQFF.

This clonotype was seen a handful of times. This chain links TRBV3-1 with TRBJ2-1, with no clear D. Germline lookup yields CDR1 LGHDT and CDR2 YNNKEL (reference sequence). This CDR3 region has 14 residues. Between the trimmed V and J ends, which lost 0 bases and 5 bases, there was a span of 8 bases. The CDR3 region has the DNA TGTGCCAGCAGCCAAGATTCCGCAAACAATGAGCAGTTCTTC. Its translation: CASSQDSANNEQFF.

This clonotype was seen only a few times. V is TRBV20-1 and J is TRBJ2-5; 7 bases align to TRBD1. Germline CDR1 DFQATT, CDR2 SNEGSKA (reference sequence). The CDR3 has 14 amino acids. V dropped 0 bases and J dropped 4; count of bases not matched to a gene: 5. The chain's CDR3 is CSARETGVPETQYF. CDR3 nucleotide sequence: TGCAGTGCTAGAGAAACAGGGGTCCCAGAGACCCAGTACTTC.

This clonotype was seen a few times. This chain uses TRBV9 with TRBJ2-3, with 10 bases identical to TRBD2. This CDR3 comprises 17 residues. Looked up from germline, CDR1 is SGDLS and CDR2 is YYNGEE. V shed 0 bases, J shed 4 bases, and the junction held 8 bases outside the gene matches. CDR3: CASSVAGGLASADTQYF. The CDR3 nucleotides are TGTGCCAGCAGCGTAGCGGGGGGACTAGCGAGTGCAGATACGCAGTATTTT. Variable domain in full (rest from reference TRBV9 and TRBJ2-3): DSGVTQTPKHLITATGQRVTLRCSPRSGDLSVYWYQQSLDQGLQFLIQYYNGEERAKGNILERFSAQQFPDLHSELNLSSLELGDSALYFCASSVAGGLASADTQYFGPGTRLTVL.

The table lists this clonotype with many counts. J is TRBJ1-1 and V is TRBV5-1; D gene uncertain. Per the germline V gene, CDR1 is SGHRS and CDR2 is YFSETQ. This CDR3 comprises 13 residues. Trimming shortened V by 3 bases and J by 4 bases, and 10 bases separated the two germline ends. CDR3: CASSYGIITEAFF. DNA for the CDR3: TGCGCCAGCAGCTACGGGATTATCACTGAAGCTTTCTTT.

There are many counts of this clonotype. The chain joins TRBV4-3 to TRBJ1-4; perhaps TRBD1 as D (6 bases). The CDR3 is 16 amino acids. V was trimmed by 1 base and J by 5 bases, leaving 14 bases between them. Germline CDR1 is LGHNA and CDR2 is YSLEER. CDR3 nucleotide sequence: TGCGCCAGCAGCCAAGCCCTGACAGGAACAAATGAAAAACTGTTTTTT. Amino acids: CASSQALTGTNEKLFF.

This clonotype was detected only a few times. The chain combines TRBV6-1 with TRBJ2-7; D is possibly TRBD2 (7 bases). Germline V gene lookup returns CDR1 MNHNS and CDR2 SASEGT. CDR3 length equals 13 residues. Trimming removed 8 bases from V and 1 base from J, with 12 bases in between. CDR3 bases: TGTGCCAGCGGGCGGGGGCCATCCTACGAGCAGTACTTC. It yields the protein CASGRGPSYEQYF.

This clonotype has a count of ten or more. The V call is TRBV7-2, the J call TRBJ2-3; D not certain. This CDR3 region has 13 residues. Germline V gives CDR1 SGHTA, CDR2 FQGNSA. Trimming left V 1 base short and J 6 bases short, with 8 bases between. CDR3 bases: TGTGCCAGCAGCTTAGGACCGGAGGATACGCAGTATTTT. It is translated as CASSLGPEDTQYF.

This clonotype was observed a handful of times. V usage is TRBV6-5 and J usage is TRBJ2-5, with D tentatively TRBD1 (7 bases). The CDR3 is 17 amino acids. Trimming left V 3 bases short and J 5 bases short, with 22 bases between. Germline V gene sequence: CDR1 MNHEY, CDR2 SVGAGI. For the CDR3, the DNA is TGTGCCAGCAGTTATGATCGACCAGGGGGTGGAGGGGAGACCCAGTACTTC. It yields the protein CASSYDRPGGGGETQYF.

CDR3 sequence reads: CASSVTSGRAYNEQFF. As DNA, the CDR3 is TGTGCCAGCAGCGTGACTAGCGGGAGGGCTTACAATGAGCAGTTCTTC. The chain recombines TRBV3-1 with TRBJ2-1; 14 bases match TRBD2. The germline V gene has CDR1 LGHDT and CDR2 YNNKEL (reference sequence). The V and J ends lost 5 bases and 4 bases, in that order; junction bases with no gene match: 4. This CDR3 contains 16 residues.

The rearrangement links TRBV29-1 to TRBJ2-5, with D perhaps given as TRBD1 or TRBD2 (5 bases each). The V and J ends lost 4 bases and 3 bases respectively, with 9 bases between them. The germline V gene encodes CDR1 SQVTM and CDR2 ANQGSEA. The CDR3 loop spans 12 amino acids. CDR3 coding DNA: TGCAGCGTTGCGGGGACCAAAGAGACCCAGTACTTC. It is translated as CSVAGTKETQYF.

This clonotype was counted at least ten times. This rearrangement joins TRBV20-1 to TRBJ1-2; a weak D match, TRBD1 (5 bases). V was pared by 5 bases and J by 6 bases, with 22 bases between. This CDR3 is 15 amino acids long. The germline V gene has CDR1 DFQATT and CDR2 SNEGSKA (reference sequence). CDR3 amino acids: CSAPLPGRELDGYTF. The DNA of the CDR3 is TGCAGTGCTCCCCTCCCCGGCAGGGAACTCGATGGCTACACCTTC.